This T cell receptor beta chain emerged from a study of CD4+ T cells in melanoma. Data came from immunoSEQ multiplex PCR; TCRdb stores just in-frame clones and leaves some out. This table has around 100,000 clones, 92% appearing once. Looked up from germline, CDR1 is LNHDA and CDR2 is SQIVND (reference sequence). The length of the CDR3 is 15 residues. V lost 3 bases and J lost 0, with 10 bases in between. The sample was peripheral blood. The V call is TRBV19, the J call TRBJ2-3; D remains unclear. The sequence derives from a human donor with melanoma. The DNA of the CDR3 is TGTGCCAGTAGTATCAGAGTACTTAGCACAGATACGCAGTATTTT. It specifies CASSIRVLSTDTQYF.